This T cell receptor (beta chain) was sequenced during a study of patients and donors after allogeneic stem cell transplantation. This clonotype was recorded a few times. One junction end does not reproduce the germline sequence, and a read error may be involved. The CDR3 extends over 15 amino acids. Germline V gives CDR1 PRHDT, CDR2 FYEKMQ (reference sequence). A single record per CDR3 protein comes from TCRdb applying MiXCR to the RT-PCR reads. This table has about 230,000 distinct CDR3 sequences, about 14% appearing once. The chain employs TRBV13 and TRBJ1-4, with 7 bases aligning to TRBD1. The sample was blood, either unsorted or a sorted T cell fraction (not recorded which). The TCR sequence derives from a human donor who was either an allogeneic HSCT recipient or a stem cell or donor lymphocyte infusion donor (not recorded which). It is not recorded whose cells these are; they may come from a transplant donor. In DNA, the CDR3 is TGTGCCAGCAGCCTAGGGGGACAGAGTAATGAAAAACTGTTTTTT. Translated, it gives CASSLGGQSNEKLFF.